This T cell receptor beta chain comes out of a study of response to subunit inactivated influenza vaccine. This CDR3 spans 13 amino acids. The junction had 6 bases not matched to a gene; V was cut back by 6 bases and J by 6 bases. At least ten counts were recorded for this clonotype. One entry per CDR3 protein, called by TCRdb with MiXCR from the RT-PCR reads. The profile shows 560,000 or so distinct CDR3 sequences, about 8% of them singletons. The TCR was taken from a man aged 50-75 years who received an inactivated influenza vaccine. The chain recombines TRBV12-3 or TRBV12-4 with TRBJ1-1; TRBD1 aligns across 8 bases. The sample here was PBMCs from blood, taken 23 months after vaccination. The CDR3 protein is CASSRDRISEAFF. The CDR3 nucleotides are TGTGCCAGCAGCCGGGACAGGATTTCTGAAGCTTTCTTT.